This T cell receptor (beta chain) was sequenced in a study of shared T cell receptors in the human thymus. In germline, CDR1 is SGHTS, CDR2 YDEGEE. V gave up 9 bases and J gave up 4 bases, with 7 bases separating them. The CDR3 spans 11 residues. Only in-frame clones appear in the TCRdb table, and some are missing; sequencing was by immunoSEQ multiplex PCR. Counted here are about 610,000 clones, roughly 90% occurring once; the ten biggest clones make up about 0.01%. The same sample was also studied in work on human thymus T cells. That study adds: Thymus tissue was removed during corrective cardiac surgery. Thymic and blood repertoires appeared to show biased V and J gene usage. Unrelated individuals were reported by related research to share highly overlapping thymic repertoires.

J is TRBJ2-2 and V is TRBV5-8; no firm D call. The source material was thymocytes. The source of this sequence is a boy in the first two years of life with a congenital heart defect. The CDR3 region has the DNA TGTGCCAACCCGGGCACCGGGGAGCTGTTTTTT. Translating it yields CANPGTGELFF.